The T cell receptor beta chain under discussion was sequenced for a study of blood T cell repertoires in COVID-19. Study in general: From the United States, Italy and Spain came samples of acute and convalescent COVID-19. PBMCs, B-cell-depleted T cells, or T cells were the source of the cDNA or gDNA that made up the material.

Per the study methods: Reference gene primers were amplified, and this amplification served to estimate nucleated cell counts. Clones were sequenced by immunoSEQ multiplex PCR, and TCRdb holds only the in-frame ones, with some missing. V and J calls plus clone size are reproduced from that table; the DNA served to infer D and trimming. The data show some 200,000 clones, with about 85% seen just once and 12% held by the top ten. The germline V gene encodes CDR1 LGHNA and CDR2 YSLEER. Trimming at V came to 3 bases and at J to 3 bases, leaving 6 bases not matched to a gene. CDR3 length: 16 residues. The genes are TRBV4-3 and TRBJ2-7; 12 bases agree with TRBD2. Sequenced: peripheral blood. The sequence was obtained from a woman aged 18-29 years who had recovered from COVID-19. The CDR3 bases are TGCGCCAGCAGCCAGACTCAGACTAGCGGGAGCTACGAGCAGTACTTC. It codes for CASSQTQTSGSYEQYF.